This T cell receptor (beta chain) was profiled in a study of blood T cell repertoires in COVID-19. Study context: The origin of the acute and convalescent COVID-19 samples was the United States, Italy and Spain. The cDNA or gDNA used as material had been derived from T cells, B-cell-depleted T cells, or PBMCs.

Per the study methods: Estimation of nucleated cell counts relied on the amplification of reference gene primers. TCRdb's table, derived via immunoSEQ multiplex PCR, lists solely in-frame clones and lacks some. That table supplies the V and J calls and clone size; D and trimming were determined from the DNA. The table lists about 59,000 clones, more than 65% of them singletons, with less than 7% in the top ten. The germline V and J ends were trimmed by 6 bases and 9 bases, with 12 bases remaining between them. Germline V gene lookup returns CDR1 MNHEY and CDR2 SVGAGI. The CDR3 consists of 12 residues.

Sequences were obtained from peripheral blood. V is TRBV6-5 and J is TRBJ2-1; no definite D call. The source is a woman in her sixties or seventies with acute or convalescent COVID-19. CDR3 bases: TGTGCCAGCAGGAGCTCTGCGGCTGAGCAGTTCTTC. It yields the protein CASRSSAAEQFF.